This T cell receptor beta chain was sequenced in a study of blood T cell repertoires in COVID-19 (TCRdb year 2020). As for the study more broadly: Samples covering the acute and convalescent phases of COVID-19 were provided by collaborators in the United States, Italy and Spain. The sample metadata nearly always contained a de-identified subject ID, COVID-19 status, age in years and sex. The material from the prospective study consisted of cDNA or gDNA derived from T cells, B-cell-depleted T cells, or PBMCs. HLA class I and class II types, where available, came from metadata supplied by the sample provider rather than from assay-based typing. Deeply sampled blood TCRbeta repertoires from subjects exposed to, actively infected with, or recovered from COVID-19 were included in the dataset. The samples were drawn from two sources: the first 160 participants of the ongoing ImmuneRACE study, and over 1,000 subjects contributed by 6 global collaborators. The repertoires were released in a freely available public database meant as a resource for research on the immune response to SARS-CoV-2.

TCRbeta CDR3 regions were amplified from genomic DNA by means of the immunoSEQ Assay, a bias-controlled multiplex PCR. In the paper's pipeline: Nucleated cell counts per sample were estimated from amplification of reference gene primers within the assay. To quantify the absolute abundance of each unique TCRbeta CDR3 rearrangement, sequence reads were collapsed and filtered. Productive Simpson clonality was computed per sample as the square root of Simpson's diversity index over productive rearrangements. The table was pulled from immuneACCESS by TCRdb, which kept in-frame rearrangements only. Such tables lose some clones; where checked, under half of the loss comes from unresolved V genes, and the rest has no known cause. Clone size and the V and J calls come from that table; the DNA yielded D and trimming. Recorded for this sample are about 14,000 clones; around 90% of them occurred a single time. Clones ranked in the top ten supply 2.5% to 4% of the sample.

Results the study describes overall, beyond this receptor: How much clinical and demographic metadata was included differed by source and by participant, and the metadata was provided uncurated.

The collaborating institutions used their own protocols to collect whole blood in K2EDTA tubes. For TCRbeta analysis, collaborator samples were shipped as frozen whole blood, as isolated PBMCs, or as DNA extracted from either sample type. The V and J ends are trimmed by 6 bases and 0 bases, leaving 21 bases between them. CDR1 and CDR2 were assigned from the germline V gene (reference sequence) as LNHDA and SQIVND. Counted from cysteine to phenylalanine, this CDR3 has 18 amino acids. Just the 54-base CDR3 DNA is kept, in frame starting at base 1. For this clone: Its antigen is still unknown. Base qualities are missing; no much larger clone stands one base away.

What was sequenced was peripheral blood. This sequence uses TRBV19 and TRBJ1-5; a tentative D match to TRBD1 spans 6 bases. This receptor was taken from a human donor in a cohort sampled during active COVID-19. The CDR3 corresponds to CASSAGRGGGNSNQPQHF. The base sequence is TGTGCCAGTAGCGCGGGGAGGGGGGGCGGCAATAGCAATCAGCCCCAGCATTTT.